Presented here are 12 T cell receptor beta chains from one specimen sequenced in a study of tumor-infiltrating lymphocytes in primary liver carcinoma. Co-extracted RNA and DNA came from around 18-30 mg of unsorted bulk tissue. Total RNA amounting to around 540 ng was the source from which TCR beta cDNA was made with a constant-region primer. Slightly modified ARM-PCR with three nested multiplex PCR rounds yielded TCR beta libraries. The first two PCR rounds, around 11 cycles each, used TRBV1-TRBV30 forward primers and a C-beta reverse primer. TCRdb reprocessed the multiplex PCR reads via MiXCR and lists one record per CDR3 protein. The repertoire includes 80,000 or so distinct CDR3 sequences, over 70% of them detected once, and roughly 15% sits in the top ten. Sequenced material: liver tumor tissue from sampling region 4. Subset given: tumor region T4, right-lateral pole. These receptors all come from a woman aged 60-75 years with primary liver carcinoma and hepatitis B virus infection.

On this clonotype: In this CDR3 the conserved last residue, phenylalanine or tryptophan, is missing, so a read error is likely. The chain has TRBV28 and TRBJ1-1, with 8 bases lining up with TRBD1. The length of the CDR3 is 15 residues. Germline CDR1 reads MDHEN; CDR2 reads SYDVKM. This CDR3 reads CASSFPDRDRPEAFS. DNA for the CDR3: TGTGCCAGTAGTTTTCCCGACAGGGACAGGCCCGAAGCTTTCTCT.

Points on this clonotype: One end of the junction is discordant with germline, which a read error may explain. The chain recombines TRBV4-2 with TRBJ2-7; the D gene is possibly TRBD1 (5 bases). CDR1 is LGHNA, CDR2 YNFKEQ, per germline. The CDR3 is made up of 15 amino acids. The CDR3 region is CTSSQGTLNSYEQYF. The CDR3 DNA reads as TGTACCAGCAGCCAGGGAACCTTAAACTCCTACGAGCAATACTTC.

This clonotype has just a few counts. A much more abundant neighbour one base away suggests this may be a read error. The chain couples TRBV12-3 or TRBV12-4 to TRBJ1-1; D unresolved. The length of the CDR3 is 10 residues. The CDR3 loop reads CASSLGVASF. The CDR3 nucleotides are TGTGCCAGCAGTTTAGGGGTAGCTTCCTTT.

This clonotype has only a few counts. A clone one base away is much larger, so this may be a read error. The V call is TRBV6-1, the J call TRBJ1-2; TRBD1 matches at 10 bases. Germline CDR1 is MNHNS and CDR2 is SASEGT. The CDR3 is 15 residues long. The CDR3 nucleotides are TGTGCCAGCAGTGAAACGACAGGGGGCGGCTATGGCCACACCTTC. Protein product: CASSETTGGGYGHTF.

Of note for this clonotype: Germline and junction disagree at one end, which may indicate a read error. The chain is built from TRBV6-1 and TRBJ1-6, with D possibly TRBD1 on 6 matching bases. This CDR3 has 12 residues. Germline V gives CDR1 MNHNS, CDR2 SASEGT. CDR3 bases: TGTGCCGGCACGACAGGAAATTCGCCCCTCCACTTT. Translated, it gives CAGTTGNSPLHF.

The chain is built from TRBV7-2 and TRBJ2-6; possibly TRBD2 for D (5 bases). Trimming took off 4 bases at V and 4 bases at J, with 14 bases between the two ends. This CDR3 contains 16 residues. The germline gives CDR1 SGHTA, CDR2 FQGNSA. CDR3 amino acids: CASSSVGVRGANVLTF. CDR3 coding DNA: TGTGCCAGCAGCTCCGTCGGGGTGAGGGGGGCCAACGTCCTGACTTTC.

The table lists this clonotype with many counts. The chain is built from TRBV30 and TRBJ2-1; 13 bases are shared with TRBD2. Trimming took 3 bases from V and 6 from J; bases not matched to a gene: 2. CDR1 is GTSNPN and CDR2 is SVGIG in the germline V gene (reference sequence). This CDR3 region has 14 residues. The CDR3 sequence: CAWRGLAGVNEQFF. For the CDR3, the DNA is TGTGCCTGGAGAGGACTAGCGGGAGTCAATGAGCAGTTCTTC.

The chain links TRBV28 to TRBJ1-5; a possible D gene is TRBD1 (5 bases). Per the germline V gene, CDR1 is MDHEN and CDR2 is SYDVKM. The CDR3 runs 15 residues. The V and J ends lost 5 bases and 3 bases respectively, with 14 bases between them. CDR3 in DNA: TGTGCCAGCAGTCCCGGGGGGGGATACAATCAGCCCCAGCATTTT. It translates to CASSPGGGYNQPQHF. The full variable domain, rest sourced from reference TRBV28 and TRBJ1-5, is DVKVTQSSRYLVKRTGEKVFLECVQDMDHENMFWYRQDPGLGLRLIYFSYDVKMKEKGDIPEGYSVSREKKERFSLILESASTNQTSMYLCASSPGGGYNQPQHFGDGTRLSIL.

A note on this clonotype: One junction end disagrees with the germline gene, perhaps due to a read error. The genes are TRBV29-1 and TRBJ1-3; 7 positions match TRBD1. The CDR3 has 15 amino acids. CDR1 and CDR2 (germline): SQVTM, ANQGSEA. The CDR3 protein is CNVVLRQGSGNTIYF. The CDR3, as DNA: TGCAACGTTGTTCTTAGACAGGGTTCTGGAAACACCATATATTTT.

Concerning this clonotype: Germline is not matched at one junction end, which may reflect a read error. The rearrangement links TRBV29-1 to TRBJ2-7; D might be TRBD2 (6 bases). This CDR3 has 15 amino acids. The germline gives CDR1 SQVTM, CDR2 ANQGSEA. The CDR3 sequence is CSLEDSGTPSYEQYF. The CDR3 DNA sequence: TGCAGCCTTGAAGACTCCGGGACTCCCTCGTATGAGCAGTACTTC.

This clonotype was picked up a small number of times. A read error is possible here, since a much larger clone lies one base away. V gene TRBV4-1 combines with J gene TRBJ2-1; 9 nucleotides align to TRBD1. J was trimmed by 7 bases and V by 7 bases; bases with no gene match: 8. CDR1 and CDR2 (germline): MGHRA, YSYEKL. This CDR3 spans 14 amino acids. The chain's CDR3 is CASNHTGGGNEQFF. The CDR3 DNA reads TGCGCCAGCAACCATACAGGGGGCGGGAATGAGCAGTTCTTC.

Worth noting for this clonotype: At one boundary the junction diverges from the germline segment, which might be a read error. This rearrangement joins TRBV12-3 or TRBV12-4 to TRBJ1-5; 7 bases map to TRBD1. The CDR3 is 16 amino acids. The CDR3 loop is CASSLGDSRPYQRQHF. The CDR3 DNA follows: TGTGCCAGCAGTTTGGGGGACAGTAGGCCTTATCAGCGCCAGCATTTT.